This T cell receptor beta chain was identified during a study of blood T cells in healthy people across ages. Overall study findings and caveats: Among T cells, TCR beta diversity per million cells dropped roughly linearly as age rose.

With a J-beta primer mix and a sample-barcoded 5' primer, a second PCR ran roughly 6 to 11 cycles. MiXCR was run by TCRdb on the 5' RACE reads, yielding one entry per CDR3 protein. The sample holds roughly 700,000 distinct CDR3 sequences, 25% seen once. As regards this clonotype: Its antigen is currently unknown.

The CDR3 runs to 14 residues. J was trimmed by 5 bases and V by 2 bases; bases with no gene match: 4. The germline V gene has CDR1 SNHLY and CDR2 FYNNEI. The same data also went into a second study, on T cells of mothers and their children. That publication notes: The study found slightly higher but non-significant overlap in related versus unrelated mother-child pairs.

The sequence was obtained from a boy between 5 and 17 years old in good health. This chain links TRBV2 with TRBJ1-2; the match to TRBD1 covers 8 bases. The sequenced material came from blood. The CDR3 sequence: CASSETGGAYGYTF. As DNA, the CDR3 is TGTGCCAGCAGTGAAACAGGGGGGGCATATGGCTACACCTTC.